This record covers a single TCR beta chain. Its antigen is still unknown. The protocol was immunoSEQ multiplex PCR, while the TCRdb copy is restricted to in-frame clones and leaves out a portion. The sample has about 110,000 clones; around 82% are singletons. The sample comes from a study of T cell responses to AZD1222 COVID-19 vaccine. Study outcomes and limitations: None of the repertoires were sampled until the peak T cell response had passed. Vaccine-associated CD4 TCRs ranged over spike, dominating at 160-218 and 743-854.

V was pared by 7 bases and J by 3 bases, with 13 bases between. Germline CDR1 reads MNHEY; CDR2 reads SVGAGI. There are 13 residues in the CDR3. The rearrangement uses TRBV6-5 and TRBJ2-7; D might be TRBD2 (5 bases). This receptor was obtained from an adult in good health. The source material was peripheral blood, sampled on day 0 of AZD1222 vaccination. The CDR3 sequence is CASTPGGVYEQYF. In nucleotides, the CDR3 is TGTGCCAGCACCCCTGGAGGAGTCTACGAGCAGTACTTC.